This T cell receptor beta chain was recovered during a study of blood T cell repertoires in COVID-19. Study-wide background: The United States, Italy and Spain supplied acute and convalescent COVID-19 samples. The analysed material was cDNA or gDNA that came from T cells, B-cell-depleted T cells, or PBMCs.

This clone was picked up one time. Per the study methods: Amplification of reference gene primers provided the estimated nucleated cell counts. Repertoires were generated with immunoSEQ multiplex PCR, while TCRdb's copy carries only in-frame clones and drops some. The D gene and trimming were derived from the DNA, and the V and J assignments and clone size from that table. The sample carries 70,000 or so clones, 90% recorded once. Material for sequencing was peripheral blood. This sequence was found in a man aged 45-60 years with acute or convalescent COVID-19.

The CDR3 DNA is TGCAGCGTTGAAACAAGGTGGGGGACTGCAATGAACACTGAAGCTTTCTTT. Translating gives CSVETRWGTAMNTEAFF. This chain joins TRBV29-1 and TRBJ1-1; possibly TRBD1 for D (5 bases). The CDR3 has 17 amino acids. CDR1 and CDR2 from the germline V gene are SQVTM and ANQGSEA. V lost 2 bases to trimming and J lost 0 bases, with 19 bases between them. The full variable domain, rest sourced from reference TRBV29-1 and TRBJ1-1, is SAVISQKPSRDICQRGTSLTIQCQVDSQVTMMFWYRQQPGQSLTLIATANQGSEATYESGFVIDKFPISRPNLTFSTLTVSNMSPEDSSIYLCSVETRWGTAMNTEAFFGQGTRLTVV.